This note documents a single T cell receptor beta chain sequence. The CDR3 sequence is 13 residues long. With 4 bases removed from V and 0 bases from J, the gap between germline ends came to 6 bases. Germline lookup yields CDR1 PRHDT and CDR2 FYEKMQ (reference sequence). Treatment of the sample: oral pan-JAK inhibitor, 5-10 mg twice daily. Researchers gathered lesional scalp punch biopsies and peripheral blood from patients with alopecia areata. This specimen belongs to a study of CD8+ T cells in alopecia areata. Extraction of RNA preceded its reverse transcription into cDNA, which served as the sequencing template. Only in-frame clones appear in the TCRdb table, and some are missing; sequencing was by immunoSEQ multiplex PCR. The sample records about 120,000 clones, roughly 50% being singletons.

The chain uses TRBV13 and TRBJ1-1; D is uncertain. This clonotype was sampled from a human donor with alopecia areata. The sequences come from CD8+ T cells sorted from blood, collected at week 24, from a patient treated with tofacitinib. For the CDR3, the DNA is TGTGCCAGCAGCTCTACCTTGAACACTGAAGCTTTCTTT. Protein: CASSSTLNTEAFF. Drawing the rest from reference TRBV13 and TRBJ1-1, the complete variable domain is AAGVIQSPRHLIKEKRETATLKCYPIPRHDTVYWYQQGPGQDPQFLISFYEKMQSDKGSIPDRFSAQQFSDYHSELNMSSLELGDSALYFCASSSTLNTEAFFGQGTRLTVV.